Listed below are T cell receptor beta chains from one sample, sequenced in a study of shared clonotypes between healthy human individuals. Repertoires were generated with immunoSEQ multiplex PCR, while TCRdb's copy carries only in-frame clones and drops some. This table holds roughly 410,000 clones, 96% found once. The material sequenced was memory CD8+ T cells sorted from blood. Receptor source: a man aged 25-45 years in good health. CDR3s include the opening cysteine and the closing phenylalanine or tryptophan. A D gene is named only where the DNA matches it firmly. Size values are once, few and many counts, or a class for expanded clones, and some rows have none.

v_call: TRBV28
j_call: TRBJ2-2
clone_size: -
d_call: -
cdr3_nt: TGTGCCAGCAGTTTATCGGCAGTTGGGCTGTTTTTT
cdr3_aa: CASSLSAVGLFF

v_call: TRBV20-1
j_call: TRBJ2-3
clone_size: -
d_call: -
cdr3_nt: TGCAGTGCATGGTCTATCTATACGCAGTATTTT
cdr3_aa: CSAWSIYTQYF

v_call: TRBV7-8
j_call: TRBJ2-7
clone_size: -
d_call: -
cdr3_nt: TGTGCCAGCAGCTTAGTCCGGACCAACTACGAGCAGTACTTC
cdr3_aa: CASSLVRTNYEQYF

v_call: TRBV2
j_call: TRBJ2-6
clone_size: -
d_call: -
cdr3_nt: TGTGCCAGCAAGTCGGGGTTTGGGGCCAACGTCCTGACTTTC
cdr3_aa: CASKSGFGANVLTF

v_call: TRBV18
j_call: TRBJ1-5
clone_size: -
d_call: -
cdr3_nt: TGCGCCAGCTCACCAGGCCCCTACAATCAGCCCCAGCATTTT
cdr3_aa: CASSPGPYNQPQHF

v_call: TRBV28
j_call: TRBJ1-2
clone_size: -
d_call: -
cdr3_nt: TGTGCCAGCAGTGAGTCTAGGTATGGCTACACCTTC
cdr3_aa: CASSESRYGYTF

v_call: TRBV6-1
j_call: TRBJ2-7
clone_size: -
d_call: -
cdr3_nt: TGTGCCAGCAGTGAAGCCGGACCGGGGTCGGTGTACGAGCAGTACTTC
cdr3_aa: CASSEAGPGSVYEQYF

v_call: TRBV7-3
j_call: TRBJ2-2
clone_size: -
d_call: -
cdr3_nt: TGTGCCAGCAGAGCCAGGGTTCCCGGGGAGCTGTTTTTT
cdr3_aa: CASRARVPGELFF

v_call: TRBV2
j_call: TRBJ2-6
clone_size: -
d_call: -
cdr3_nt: TGTGCCAGCAGCGCAGGGGGGTCTGGGGCCAACGTCCTGACTTTC
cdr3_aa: CASSAGGSGANVLTF

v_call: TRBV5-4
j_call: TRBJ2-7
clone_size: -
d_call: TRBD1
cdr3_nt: TGTGCCAGCAGCCTAGGACAGGGAGTAGGGGAGCAGTACTTC
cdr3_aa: CASSLGQGVGEQYF

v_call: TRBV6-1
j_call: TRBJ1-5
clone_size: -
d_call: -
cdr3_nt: TGTGCCAGCAGGGGTGGTAATCAGCCCCAGCATTTT
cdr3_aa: CASRGGNQPQHF

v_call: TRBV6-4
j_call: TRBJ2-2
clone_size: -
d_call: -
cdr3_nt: TGTGCCAGCAGATCCACAGGGAACACCGGGGAGCTGTTTTTT
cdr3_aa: CASRSTGNTGELFF

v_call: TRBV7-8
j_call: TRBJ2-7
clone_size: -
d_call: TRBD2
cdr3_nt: TGTGCCAGCAGCTTAGCCCTTAGCGGGAGCTCCGCGTACGAGCAGTACTTC
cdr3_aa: CASSLALSGSSAYEQYF

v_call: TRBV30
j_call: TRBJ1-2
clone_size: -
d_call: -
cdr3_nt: TGTGCCTGGCAGTGGGGCAGGCAGGCCTATGGCTACACCTTC
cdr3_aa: CAWQWGRQAYGYTF

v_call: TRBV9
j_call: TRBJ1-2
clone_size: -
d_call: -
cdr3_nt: TGTGCCAGCAGCGTAGTATCTAGGGGTGGCTACACCTTC
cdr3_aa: CASSVVSRGGYTF

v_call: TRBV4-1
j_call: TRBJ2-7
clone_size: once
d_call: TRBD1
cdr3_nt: TGCGCCAGCAGCCGACTCCCGGGACAGCCGTCGTACGAGCAGTACTTC
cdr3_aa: CASSRLPGQPSYEQYF

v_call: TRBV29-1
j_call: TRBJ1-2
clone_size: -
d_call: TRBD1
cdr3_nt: TGCAGCGCCGGACAGGGAGGCTATGGCTACACCTTC
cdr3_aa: CSAGQGGYGYTF

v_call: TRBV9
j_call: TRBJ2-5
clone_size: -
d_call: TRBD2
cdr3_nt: TGTGCCAGCAGCCCGGGGGGGAAAGAGACCCAGTACTTC
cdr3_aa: CASSPGGKETQYF

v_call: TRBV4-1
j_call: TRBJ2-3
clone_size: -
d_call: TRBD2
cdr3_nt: TGCGCCAGCAGCCCGCTAGCGGGAGGTGTAGATACGCAGTATTTT
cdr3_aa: CASSPLAGGVDTQYF